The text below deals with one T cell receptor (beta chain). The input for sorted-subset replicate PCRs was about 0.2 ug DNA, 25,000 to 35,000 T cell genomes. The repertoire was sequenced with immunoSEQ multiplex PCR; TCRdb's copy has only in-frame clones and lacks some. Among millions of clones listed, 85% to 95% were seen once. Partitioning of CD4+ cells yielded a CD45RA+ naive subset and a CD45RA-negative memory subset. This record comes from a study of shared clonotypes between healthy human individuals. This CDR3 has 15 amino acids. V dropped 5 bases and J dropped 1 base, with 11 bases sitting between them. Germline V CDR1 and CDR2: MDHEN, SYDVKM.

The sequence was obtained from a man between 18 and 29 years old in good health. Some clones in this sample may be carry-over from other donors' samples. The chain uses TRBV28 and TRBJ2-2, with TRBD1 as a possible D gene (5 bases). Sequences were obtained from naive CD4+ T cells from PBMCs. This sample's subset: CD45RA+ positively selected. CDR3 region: CASSTPRGNTGELFF. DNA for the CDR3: TGTGCCAGCAGTACCCCAAGGGGGAACACCGGGGAGCTGTTTTTT.